This record looks at one TCR beta chain sequence and its context. Its matching antigen is unknown. The data belong to a study of OX40 agonist ivuxolimab in advanced cancers. The wider study: The study enrolled dose-escalation patients with hepatocellular carcinoma, melanoma, renal cell or head and neck cancer. From about 23 to 85 years was the age range, with a mean of approximately 63 years, and 65% to 90% were male. Study outcomes and limitations: Some nonresponders also had low normalized T-cell clonal expansion. Blood T cells, both CD4+ and CD8+, expanded clonally by week 6 at 0.1 to 3.0 mg/kg.

Germline loops: CDR1 GTSNPN, CDR2 SVGIG (reference sequence). Trimming removed 5 bases at V and 6 bases at J, with 6 bases between. The CDR3 sequence is 10 residues long. Profiled with immunoSEQ multiplex PCR; TCRdb holds only in-frame clones, not every one. The data contain some 65,000 clones, 87% of them seen just once; the ten biggest clones take up about 0.37%. The clonotype comes from an adult with an advanced solid tumor such as melanoma, head and neck, liver or kidney cancer. Sequencing used CD4+ or CD8+ T cells sorted from blood, obtained in a trial of the OX40 agonist ivuxolimab. The chain couples TRBV30 to TRBJ2-3; D gene uncertain. The CDR3 reads CAWGVDTQYF. The CDR3, as DNA: TGTGCCTGGGGGGTGGATACGCAGTATTTT.